Below, one TCR beta chain is given with its context. Which antigen it targets is not known. To prepare the library, the immunoSEQ multiplex PCR assay was applied. The multiplex PCR relied on a mix of 60 forward primers for TCR Vbeta segments and 13 reverse primers for TCR Jbeta segments. A multiplex PCR assay on genomic DNA amplified the CDR3 region of rearranged TCR beta genes. Amplified TCR beta libraries were sequenced as 87-base-pair reads on the Illumina HiSeq System. The original methods were these. A later analysis counted about 80 million unique TCR beta chains across the 670 or so repertoires, and some 11 million of these chains were shared by at least two donors. Raw reads were error-corrected and collapsed into unique sequences by a nearest-neighbor algorithm in which closely related sequences were merged to remove PCR and sequencing errors. CDR3 sequences were aligned to IMGT reference sequences to assign V, D and J gene segments. For a sequence to be retained, a match of at least six nucleotides was required to both a V gene segment and a J gene segment. Rearrangements were classified as productive when the CDR3 lacked stop codons and remained in frame with V and J, and all other rearrangements were classified as non-productive. CDR3 was defined by IMGT convention, running from the second conserved V-encoded cysteine to the conserved J-encoded phenylalanine. The earlier analysis of 587 of the donors excluded any sequence lacking an unambiguous match to a single V gene segment. In an earlier analysis of more than 500 of the donors, a V segment was called functional when productive rearrangements were above 56.7%, and segregating when the standard deviation between donors exceeded 5%. A statistical classification framework was developed to diagnose cytomegalovirus status using the catalog of TCR beta chain sequences. In a later analysis, V and J genes were assigned by comparing TCR nucleotide sequences against IMGT/GENE-DB human TR gene sequences. Using the TCRdist pipeline, a later analysis assigned CDR3 sequences along with most-parsimonious VDJ recombination scenarios. In a later analysis, each TCR beta chain was defined by its CDR3 amino acid sequence together with its V-gene family, and reads without a unique V-gene family were excluded. To address suspected cross-contamination and a sequencing artifact, a later analysis removed around 590 highly shared, low-generation-probability nucleotide sequences. For each public chain, a later analysis derived a clonal expansion index from normalized ranks of inferred template counts within each repertoire. In a later analysis, generation probabilities were computed with a VDJ recombination model fitted to out-of-frame rearrangements, and the resulting probabilities were checked against IGoR. In a later analysis, hypergeometric tests were used to score TCR-TCR, TCR-HLA and TCR-CMV co-occurrence, with a repertoire-size bias correction applied to TCR pairs. False discovery rates were estimated in a later analysis by permuting HLA or CMV assignments 20 times. A later analysis grouped co-occurring TCRs with DBSCAN, adding TCRdist sequence similarity when clustering within HLA-allele-positive subsets. Co-occurrence clustering excluded repertoires with fewer than 30,000 or more than 120,000 public chains, plus five with anomalous nucleotide sharing. What TCRdb holds here is the immuneACCESS table cut down to in-frame rearrangements. Part of the clones is not present; checked against another copy, under half of the missing clones reflect an unresolved V gene, and the others are unexplained. V and J calls plus clone size are reproduced from that table; the DNA served to infer D and trimming. The sample table includes about 83,000 clones. The top ten constitute 3.5% to 4% of the sample.

From the cysteine through the phenylalanine, the CDR3 covers 15 amino acids. Here the CDR3 DNA is all that survives: 45 bases in frame from base 1. The germline V gene (reference sequence) provides CDR1 MNHEY and CDR2 SMNVEV. Trimmed from V: 6 bases; trimmed from J: 3 bases; junction bases lacking a gene match: 10. In total, fewer than 750 healthy bone marrow donors made up the cohort. At the time of sampling, every cohort member was nominally healthy, though immune exposures that went unrecorded were likely present. The donor tested CMV seropositive and was one of the 289 seropositive cohort members. A peripheral blood sample was provided by each donor, and peripheral blood mononuclear cells were used for TCR beta sequencing. Genomic DNA was extracted from the blood cell samples with the Qiagen DNeasy Blood Extraction Kit. This specimen comes from a study of cytomegalovirus exposure and HLA in healthy donors (dated by TCRdb to about 2017). About the study as a whole: An earlier analysis of roughly 500 of the donors reported about 280 Gb of sequence data and 117 million unique TCR beta sequences obtained from around 190 million T cells. An early release covering some 640 HLA-typed donors comprised about 300 gigabases of sequencing data and around 80 million unique TCR sequences. Among the roughly 410 genotyped donors, approximately 76% belonged to the genetic ancestry cluster associated with self-reported Caucasian donors. The aim of the study was to test whether cataloging public T cell receptors could identify signatures of past pathogen exposure. The study profiled the T cell repertoires of more than 500 subjects by immunosequencing and related them to cytomegalovirus serostatus. Besides the first cohort of hundreds of subjects, a separate validation cohort made up of some 110 different subjects was used. To predict cytomegalovirus infection status, the study combined high-throughput TCR immunosequencing, statistical association of individual TCRs with disease status, and machine learning. In a later analysis, previously published TCR beta repertoires from about 670 donors were re-analyzed and high-resolution HLA genotyping was added so that TCR occurrence patterns could be studied. Rather than using new phenotypic data, the later analysis identified candidate immune exposures from TCR beta sequences and from how often those sequences occurred across donors. In an earlier analysis of more than 550 of the donors, high-throughput TCR beta sequencing was used to judge whether each TCR beta V gene segment behaved as functional or pseudogenic. Alongside the repertoire data, information on donor age, sex, ethnicity and CMV serostatus was compiled. Genome-wide SNP genotypes for about 65% of the 666 donors were used in a later genetic analysis, which treated that subset as a discovery cohort. Every discovery cohort repertoire had been produced on one sequencing platform. Both class I and class II loci were covered by HLA typing, at four-digit resolution. Typing coverage varied by locus: roughly 629-630 donors for A, B, C, DRB1 and DQB1; roughly 510 for DQA1; about 600 for DPA1; 450 to 480 for DPB1. Four or five DR-DQ haplotypes were treated as single units for association and clustering because of strong linkage in the cohort. Among 398 genotyped donors of the cohort, an average of around 250,000 unique TCR beta nucleotide sequences was sequenced per donor, of which approximately 18% were non-productive. The research as a whole found: A total of fewer than 200 TCR beta chains were listed by the study as associated with cytomegalovirus. The earlier analysis of 587 of the donors excluded about 16 rarely observed V segments, including chromosome 9 orphons, because counts were too low. A further reported finding was that TCR beta sequences accurately predicted the HLA-A and HLA-B alleles for most subjects in the first cohort. A cluster of highly shared sequence variants was judged likely to be a technical artifact of the sequencing pipeline. At a false discovery rate of 0.05, a later analysis linked under 20,000 TCR beta sequences to specific HLA alleles. In an earlier analysis of 587 of the donors, most TCR beta V segments were observed in productive rearrangements about 87% or about 30% of the time, broadly matching IMGT annotations. According to a later analysis, TCR association rates differed among HLA loci, with DRB1 alleles showing the most associated TCRs and HLA-C alleles showing the fewest. In a later genetic analysis, fewer N-insertions in productive TCRs were reported among donors in an Asian-associated ancestry cluster than the approximately 710-donor mean. The authors suggested that the approach could potentially be extended to other disease states and immunological phenotypes. An association between a missense DCLRE1C variant and V-gene and J-gene trimming of TCR beta chains was found in a later genetic analysis and replicated in an independent cohort. Because HLA typing was missing for some donors at each locus, association tests included only the typed subset. A later analysis found that HLA-associated TCR beta chains were more clonally expanded and had lower generation probabilities than equally common non-associated chains. In vitro tests confirmed that a few of the cytomegalovirus-associated TCR beta chains recognize cytomegalovirus antigens. Most CMV-associated TCR beta chains appeared to be HLA-restricted in a later analysis, and the HLA associations seemed to be driven largely by CMV exposure. When HLA alleles, especially DR and DQ, strongly co-occurred, TCR associations were difficult to assign to individual alleles. In both the original and validation cohorts, the classifier was reported to diagnose cytomegalovirus status with high specificity and sensitivity. While some public TCRs were present in many individuals, most TCR sequences turned up only very rarely across donors. Correlated functional status among segregating V segments might reflect linkage disequilibrium, but an unknown experimental factor could not be ruled out. According to a later analysis, parvovirus B19, influenza, CMV and Epstein-Barr virus appeared linked to several top co-occurrence clusters. In this cohort, only TCR beta chains were sequenced, and detectable features were limited by the absence of alpha or paired-chain data. Presence/absence analyses assumed roughly uniform sequencing depth across donors, an assumption that may not hold. CMV serostatus was the only immune exposure information available for the cohort. Because the 87-base-pair reads could not distinguish some IMGT-functional V segments, including TRBV6-2 and TRBV6-3, those segments were excluded.

The sequenced sample was PBMCs. This receptor chain uses TRBV27 and TRBJ2-7; 8 junctional bases match TRBD1. This receptor was obtained from a man between 18 and 35 years old in good health and CMV-seropositive. The nucleotides are TGTGCCAGCAGCCCCCGGGACAGGACGATCTACGAGCAGTACTTC. The translation is CASSPRDRTIYEQYF.